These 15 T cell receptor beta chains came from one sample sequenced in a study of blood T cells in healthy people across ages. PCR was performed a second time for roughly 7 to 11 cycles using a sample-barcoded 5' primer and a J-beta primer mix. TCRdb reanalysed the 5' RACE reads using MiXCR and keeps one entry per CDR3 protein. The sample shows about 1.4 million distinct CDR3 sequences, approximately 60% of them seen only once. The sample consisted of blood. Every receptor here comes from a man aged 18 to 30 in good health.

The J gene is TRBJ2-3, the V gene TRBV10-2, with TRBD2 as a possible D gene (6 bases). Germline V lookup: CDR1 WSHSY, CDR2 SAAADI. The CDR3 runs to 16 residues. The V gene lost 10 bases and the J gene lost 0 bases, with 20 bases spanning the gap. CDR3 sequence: CATRLGYISSTDTQYF. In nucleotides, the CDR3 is TGCGCCACCAGACTAGGGTATATATCGAGCACAGATACGCAGTATTTT.

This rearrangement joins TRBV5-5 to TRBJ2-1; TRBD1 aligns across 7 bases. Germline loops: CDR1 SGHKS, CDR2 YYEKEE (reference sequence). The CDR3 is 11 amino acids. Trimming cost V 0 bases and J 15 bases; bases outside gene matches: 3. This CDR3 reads CASSLVTGWFF. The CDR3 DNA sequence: TGTGCCAGCAGCTTGGTGACAGGGTGGTTCTTC.

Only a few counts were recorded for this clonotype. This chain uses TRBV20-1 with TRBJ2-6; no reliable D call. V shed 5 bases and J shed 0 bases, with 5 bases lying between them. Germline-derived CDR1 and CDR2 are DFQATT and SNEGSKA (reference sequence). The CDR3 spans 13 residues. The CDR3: CSAGSSGANVLTF. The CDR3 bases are TGCAGTGCTGGTAGCTCTGGGGCCAACGTCCTGACTTTC.

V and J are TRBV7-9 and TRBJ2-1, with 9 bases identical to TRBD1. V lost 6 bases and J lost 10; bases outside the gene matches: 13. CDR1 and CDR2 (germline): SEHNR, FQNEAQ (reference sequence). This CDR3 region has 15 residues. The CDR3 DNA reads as TGTGCCAGCAGGCTCCCGGGACAGGGCGTTGGGGAGCAGTTCTTC. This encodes CASRLPGQGVGEQFF.

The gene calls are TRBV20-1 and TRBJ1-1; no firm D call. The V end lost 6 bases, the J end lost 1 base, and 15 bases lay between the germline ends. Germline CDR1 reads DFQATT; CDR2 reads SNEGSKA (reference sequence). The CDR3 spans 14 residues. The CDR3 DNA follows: TGCAGTGCGCTTCCGGGAAGCGGGAACACTGAAGCTTTCTTT. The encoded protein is CSALPGSGNTEAFF.

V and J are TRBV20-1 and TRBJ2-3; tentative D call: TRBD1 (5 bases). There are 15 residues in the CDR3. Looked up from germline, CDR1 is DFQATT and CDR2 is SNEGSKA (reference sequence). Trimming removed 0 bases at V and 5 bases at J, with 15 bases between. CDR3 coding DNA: TGCAGTGCTAGAGATCCCCAGGGAATCGGAGATACGCAGTATTTT. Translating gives CSARDPQGIGDTQYF.

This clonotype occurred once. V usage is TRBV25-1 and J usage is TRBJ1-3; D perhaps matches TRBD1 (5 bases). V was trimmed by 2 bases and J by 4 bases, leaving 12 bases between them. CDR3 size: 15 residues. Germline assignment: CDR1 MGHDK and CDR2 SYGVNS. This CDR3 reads CASSETRVIGNTIYF. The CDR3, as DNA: TGTGCCAGCAGTGAAACCAGGGTCATCGGAAACACCATATATTTT.

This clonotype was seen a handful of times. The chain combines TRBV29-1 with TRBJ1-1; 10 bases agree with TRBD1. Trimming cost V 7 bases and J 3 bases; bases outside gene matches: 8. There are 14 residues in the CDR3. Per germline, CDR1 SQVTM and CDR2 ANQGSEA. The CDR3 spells CSATTTGGYTEAFF. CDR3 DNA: TGCAGCGCTACAACGACAGGGGGCTACACTGAAGCTTTCTTT.

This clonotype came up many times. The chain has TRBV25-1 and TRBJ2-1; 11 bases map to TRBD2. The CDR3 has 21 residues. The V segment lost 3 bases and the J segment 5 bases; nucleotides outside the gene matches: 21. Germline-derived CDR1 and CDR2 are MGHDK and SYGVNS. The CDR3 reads CASSDPGLAGPDLSINNEQFF. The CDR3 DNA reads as TGTGCCAGCAGTGACCCTGGACTAGCGGGTCCCGACTTAAGTATCAACAATGAGCAGTTCTTC.

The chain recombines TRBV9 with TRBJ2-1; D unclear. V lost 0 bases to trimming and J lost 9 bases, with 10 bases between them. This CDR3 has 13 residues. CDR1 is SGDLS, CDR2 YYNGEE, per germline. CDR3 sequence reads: CASSVGSPGEQFF. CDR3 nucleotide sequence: TGTGCCAGCAGCGTAGGAAGTCCTGGTGAGCAGTTCTTC. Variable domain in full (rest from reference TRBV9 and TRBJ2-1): DSGVTQTPKHLITATGQRVTLRCSPRSGDLSVYWYQQSLDQGLQFLIQYYNGEERAKGNILERFSAQQFPDLHSELNLSSLELGDSALYFCASSVGSPGEQFFGPGTRLTVL.

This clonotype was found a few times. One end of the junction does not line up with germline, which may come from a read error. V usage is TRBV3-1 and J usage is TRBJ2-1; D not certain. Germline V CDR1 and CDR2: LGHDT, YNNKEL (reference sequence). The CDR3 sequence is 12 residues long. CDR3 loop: CASSQGRGEQFF. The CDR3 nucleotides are TGCGCCAGCAGCCAAGGGCGCGGAGAGCAGTTCTTC.

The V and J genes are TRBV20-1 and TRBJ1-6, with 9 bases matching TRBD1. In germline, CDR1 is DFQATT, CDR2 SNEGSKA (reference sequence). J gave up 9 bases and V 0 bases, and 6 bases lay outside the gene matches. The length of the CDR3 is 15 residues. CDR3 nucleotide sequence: TGCAGTGCTAGAGAACCACAGGGGGCGCTTTCACCCCTCCACTTT. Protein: CSAREPQGALSPLHF.

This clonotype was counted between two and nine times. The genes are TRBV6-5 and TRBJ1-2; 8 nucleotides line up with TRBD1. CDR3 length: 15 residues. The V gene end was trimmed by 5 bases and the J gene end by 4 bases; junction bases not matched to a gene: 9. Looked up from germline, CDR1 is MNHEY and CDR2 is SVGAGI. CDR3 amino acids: CASSTPGTGVYGYTF. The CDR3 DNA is TGTGCCAGCAGTACACCCGGGACAGGAGTCTATGGCTACACCTTC.

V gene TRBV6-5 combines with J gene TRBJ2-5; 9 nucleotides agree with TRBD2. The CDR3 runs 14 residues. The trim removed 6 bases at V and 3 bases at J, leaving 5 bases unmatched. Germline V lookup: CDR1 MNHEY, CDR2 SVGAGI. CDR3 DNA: TGTGCCAGCAGACTTAGCGGGGGCAAAGAGACCCAGTACTTC. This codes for CASRLSGGKETQYF.

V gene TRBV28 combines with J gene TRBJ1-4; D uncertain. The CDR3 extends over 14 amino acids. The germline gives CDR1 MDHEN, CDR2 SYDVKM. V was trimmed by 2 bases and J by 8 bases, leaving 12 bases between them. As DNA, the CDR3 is TGTGCCAGCAGTTTACCGGACGGAAGCGAAAAACTGTTTTTT. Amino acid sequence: CASSLPDGSEKLFF.